Below, 28 T cell receptor beta chains from the same sample are listed, as sequenced in a study of Ad26.COV2.S vaccination and SARS-CoV-2 variants. Generated by immunoSEQ multiplex PCR, the TCRdb table keeps only in-frame clones and is missing some. The sample lists 350,000 to 550,000 clones; approximately 92% were seen once. Indicated treatment: roughly 20 received Ad26.COV2.S at low or high dose, single or two shots; 5 received placebo; per-sample allocation not given. The investigators took samples on day 63 after the first vaccine or placebo injection. The sample in question was peripheral blood, obtained in a trial of Ad26.COV2.S vaccine versus placebo. These receptors all come from a person between 18 and 65 years old who received the Ad26.COV2.S COVID-19 vaccine or a placebo.

V is TRBV6-2 or TRBV6-3 and J is TRBJ1-1, with D unclear. CDR1 is MNHEY, CDR2 SVGEGT, per germline. Trimming stripped 2 bases from V and 7 bases from J, with 11 bases between. This CDR3 has 13 amino acids. The CDR3 loop is CASSYPLGREAFF. CDR3 bases: TGTGCCAGCAGTTACCCCCTGGGCCGTGAAGCTTTCTTT.

A remark on this clone: A junction boundary mismatches the germline segment, possibly from a read error. The genes are TRBV7-7 and TRBJ2-5; 10 bases are a match to TRBD2. The CDR3 runs to 18 residues. From germline, CDR1 is SSHAT and CDR2 FNYEAQ (reference sequence). The CDR3 nucleotides read TGTGCTAGCAGCCCAGCCCAGGCCCAGCGGGAGGGTTTGGAGACCCAGTACTTC. The encoded protein is CASSPAQAQREGLETQYF.

A single count supports this clone. J is TRBJ1-1 and V is TRBV7-9; D not certain. This CDR3 contains 13 residues. Trimming removed 1 base at V and 5 bases at J, with 8 bases between. Germline CDR1 is SEHNR and CDR2 is FQNEAQ (reference sequence). The CDR3 region is CASSLDGVTEAFF. The DNA for the CDR3 is TGTGCCAGCAGCTTAGACGGGGTTACTGAAGCTTTCTTT.

The chain employs TRBV5-8 and TRBJ2-1; 8 bases map to TRBD1. Germline V gene sequence: CDR1 SGHTS, CDR2 YDEGEE. Losses at the gene ends were 6 bases for V and 9 bases for J; bases not matched to a gene: 11. CDR3 length equals 14 residues. CDR3 sequence (DNA): TGTGCCAGCACTCTACGACAGGGGTGGGCTGAGCAGTTCTTC. Amino acids: CASTLRQGWAEQFF.

J is TRBJ2-1 and V is TRBV19, with 12 nucleotides matching TRBD2. Germline CDR1 reads LNHDA; CDR2 reads SQIVND (reference sequence). The CDR3 is 15 residues long. The J segment lost 5 bases and the V segment lost 3 bases, leaving 2 bases of the junction unmatched. DNA of the CDR3: TGTGCCAGTAGTATCACTAGCGGGGGGCACAATGAGCAGTTCTTC. Protein product: CASSITSGGHNEQFF.

J is TRBJ2-1 and V is TRBV7-9, with D tentatively TRBD2 (6 bases). V was trimmed by 1 base and J by 5 bases, leaving 15 bases between them. CDR1 is SEHNR, CDR2 FQNEAQ, per germline (reference sequence). The CDR3 loop spans 16 amino acids. In DNA form, the CDR3 reads TGTGCCAGCAGCTTAGTAGGGACTCCCCCCCACAATGAGCAGTTCTTC. It yields the protein CASSLVGTPPHNEQFF.

The V call is TRBV20-1, the J call TRBJ2-7; 12 bases fit TRBD1. Trimming removed 3 bases from V and 6 bases from J; junction bases left unmatched: 3. Germline CDR1 and CDR2: DFQATT and SNEGSKA (reference sequence). This CDR3 is 13 amino acids long. CDR3 nucleotide sequence: TGCAGTGCTAGTAGGGACAGGGGGCCCGAGCAGTACTTC. Amino acids: CSASRDRGPEQYF.

This chain joins TRBV12-3 or TRBV12-4 and TRBJ2-7; 9 bases are shared with TRBD1. The junction had 7 bases not matched to a gene; V was cut back by 6 bases and J by 7 bases. The CDR3 totals 13 residues. The CDR3 DNA reads as TGTGCCAGCAGGGGGACAGGGAGGTGGGAGCAGTACTTC. Protein product: CASRGTGRWEQYF.

The chain links TRBV10-3 to TRBJ1-4; no clear D. Germline loops: CDR1 ENHRY, CDR2 SYGVKD. The CDR3 is 12 residues long. The V gene lost 0 bases and the J gene lost 13 bases, with 9 bases spanning the gap. CDR3 sequence: CAISESRHLLFF. Here the CDR3 DNA reads TGTGCCATCAGTGAGTCTAGACATCTACTGTTTTTT.

The chain recombines TRBV4-1 with TRBJ2-3, with a weak D call TRBD2 (8 bases). Germline lookup yields CDR1 MGHRA and CDR2 YSYEKL. The CDR3 is 15 amino acids. V dropped 7 bases and J dropped 6 bases, with 20 bases sitting between them. For the CDR3, the DNA is TGCGCCAGCACCCCATCGGGAGGGGGCTGGGATACGCAGTATTTT. It specifies CASTPSGGGWDTQYF.

This clone was seen a single time. The rearrangement links TRBV7-3 to TRBJ1-1, with unresolved D. Trimming took off 4 bases at V and 1 base at J, with 7 bases between the two ends. CDR3 size: 13 residues. Germline CDR1 SGHTA, CDR2 FQGTGA. The CDR3: CASSYGENTEAFF. The DNA for the CDR3 is TGTGCCAGCAGCTACGGAGAGAACACTGAAGCTTTCTTT.

V usage is TRBV13 and J usage is TRBJ2-5; D is unresolved. This CDR3 has 13 amino acids. CDR1 is PRHDT and CDR2 is FYEKMQ in the germline V gene (reference sequence). Trimming shortened V by 2 bases and J by 3 bases, and 7 bases separated the two germline ends. The CDR3 is CASSLIGEETQYF. The CDR3 DNA follows: TGTGCCAGCAGCTTAATAGGCGAAGAGACCCAGTACTTC.

A note on this clone: A junction end diverges from the germline sequence, so it may reflect a read error. The chain uses TRBV30 and TRBJ1-1; 9 bases line up with TRBD1. Germline CDR1 reads GTSNPN; CDR2 reads SVGIG (reference sequence). This CDR3 spans 15 amino acids. This chain's CDR3 is CAWTRIPTGTGTMCF. CDR3 sequence (DNA): TGTGCCTGGACGAGGATCCCCACCGGGACAGGGACAATGTGTTTT.

The rearrangement links TRBV4-1 to TRBJ2-5; the match to TRBD2 covers 9 bases. Germline assignment: CDR1 MGHRA and CDR2 YSYEKL. Losses at the gene ends were 8 bases for V and 2 bases for J; bases not matched to a gene: 18. This CDR3 region has 18 residues. The CDR3: CASSLGTSSWTAQETQYF. CDR3 DNA sequence: TGCGCCAGCTCTCTCGGGACTAGCTCGTGGACCGCTCAAGAGACCCAGTACTTC.

This sequence joins TRBV7-8 and TRBJ2-7; the D gene is possibly TRBD2 (5 bases). Germline V gene data show CDR1 as SGHVS and CDR2 as FQNEAQ. Trimming removed 10 bases from V and 7 bases from J, with 20 bases in between. There are 13 residues in the CDR3. The CDR3 region has the DNA TGTGCCACCCGGACTGGAGATGTAGGAGAGCAGTACGTC. Translating gives CATRTGDVGEQYV.

The CDR3 coding sequence is TGTGCCAGCAGAGAACTAGCCGAAGGTTACAATGAGCAGTTCTTC. Its protein is CASRELAEGYNEQFF. This chain links TRBV6-6 with TRBJ2-1; the D gene is possibly TRBD2 (6 bases). The germline CDR1 and CDR2 sequences are MNHNY and SVGAGI (reference sequence). CDR3 size: 15 residues. V was trimmed by 6 bases and J by 4 bases, leaving 16 bases between them.

The table lists this clone with a count of one. The chain recombines TRBV19 with TRBJ1-5; no clear D gene. This CDR3 is built from 14 residues. Germline lookup yields CDR1 LNHDA and CDR2 SQIVND (reference sequence). V gave up 8 bases and J gave up 2 bases, with 13 bases separating them. CDR3 DNA sequence: TGTGCCAGTGAATTAACGTCGGGCAATCAGCCCCAGCATTTT. The encoded protein is CASELTSGNQPQHF.

This clone was detected only a few times. The chain combines TRBV29-1 with TRBJ1-6; 9 bases are shared with TRBD1. The CDR3 has 14 residues. After removal of 6 bases from V and 8 bases from J, the junction contained 8 bases not matched to a gene. Germline CDR1 SQVTM, CDR2 ANQGSEA. CDR3 nucleotide sequence: TGCAGCGTGAGAACCGGGACAGGGTATTCACCCCTCCACTTT. This codes for CSVRTGTGYSPLHF.

The chain links TRBV5-1 to TRBJ1-6; D may be TRBD1 (5 bases). The CDR3 is made up of 13 amino acids. With 4 bases removed from V and 9 bases from J, the gap between germline ends came to 11 bases. The germline V gene has CDR1 SGHRS and CDR2 YFSETQ. The CDR3 DNA sequence: TGCGCCAGCAGCACCGACAGAATTTCACCCCTCCACTTT. Translation gives CASSTDRISPLHF.

The chain joins TRBV5-6 to TRBJ2-7; the D gene is possibly TRBD2 (6 bases). V was shortened by 0 bases and J by 4 bases, with 8 bases between the two germline ends. The CDR3 length is 13 residues. Germline CDR1 SGHDT, CDR2 YYEEEE. The CDR3 DNA is TGTGCCAGCAGCTTGGACGGGAGTTACGAGCAGTACTTC. Translating gives CASSLDGSYEQYF. The full variable domain, rest sourced from reference TRBV5-6 and TRBJ2-7, is DAGVTQSPTHLIKTRGQQVTLRCSPKSGHDTVSWYQQALGQGPQFIFQYYEEEERQRGNFPDRFSGHQFPNYSSELNVNALLLGDSALYLCASSLDGSYEQYFGPGTRLTVT.

This chain links TRBV27 with TRBJ1-2; TRBD1 matches 10 bases. V trimming: 5 bases; J trimming: 7 bases; junction bases outside the gene matches: 10. CDR3 length: 15 amino acids. Germline V gene sequence: CDR1 MNHEY, CDR2 SMNVEV (reference sequence). The chain's CDR3 is CASSTTPGTGVGYTF. The CDR3 DNA sequence: TGTGCCAGCAGTACCACTCCCGGGACAGGGGTTGGCTACACCTTC.

This chain joins TRBV19 and TRBJ1-5, with D unresolved. Looked up from germline, CDR1 is LNHDA and CDR2 is SQIVND (reference sequence). The V and J ends lost 0 bases and 0 bases respectively, with 9 bases between them. The CDR3 has 16 amino acids. The CDR3 sequence is CASSIEGPNSNQPQHF. The CDR3 nucleotides are TGTGCCAGTAGTATAGAAGGACCCAATAGCAATCAGCCCCAGCATTTT.

Notes on this clone: An end of the junction does not agree with germline; a read error may underlie this. This chain links TRBV10-3 with TRBJ2-5, with no clear D. CDR1 is ENHRY and CDR2 is SYGVKD in the germline V gene. The CDR3 length is 12 residues. CDR3 bases: TGTGCCATCGGTGAGAACCAAGAGACCCAGTACTTC. Amino acid sequence: CAIGENQETQYF.

A single count supports this clone. The V gene is TRBV11-2, the J gene TRBJ1-1; D gene unclear. The CDR3 contains 13 residues. Germline-derived CDR1 and CDR2 are SGHAT and FQNNGV. Deletions cut 4 bases from V and 1 base from J, with 7 bases between. CDR3: CASSSLRNTEAFF. CDR3 nucleotide sequence: TGTGCCAGCAGCTCGCTTAGGAACACTGAAGCTTTCTTT.

The chain is built from TRBV15 and TRBJ2-5; 7 nucleotides align to TRBD1. This CDR3 region has 13 residues. V gave up 9 bases and J gave up 5 bases; unmatched junction bases: 9. Germline lookup yields CDR1 LNHNV and CDR2 YYDKDF (reference sequence). This CDR3 reads CATRRQGRETQYF. As DNA, the CDR3 is TGTGCCACAAGACGACAGGGCCGTGAGACCCAGTACTTC. The full variable domain, in which reference TRBV15 and TRBJ2-5 provide the parts outside the CDR3, is DAMVIQNPRYQVTQFGKPVTLSCSQTLNHNVMYWYQQKSSQAPKLLFHYYDKDFNNEADTPDNFQSRRPNTSFCFLDIRSPGLGDTAMYLCATRRQGRETQYFGPGTRLLVL.

This clone was recorded once. The J gene is TRBJ2-7, the V gene TRBV6-5; TRBD2 aligns across 10 bases. Trimming at V came to 6 bases and at J to 0 bases, leaving 5 bases not matched to a gene. The CDR3 extends over 15 amino acids. Germline assignment: CDR1 MNHEY and CDR2 SVGAGI. This CDR3 reads CASRKTSGSSYEQYV. The CDR3 coding sequence is TGTGCCAGCAGGAAGACTAGCGGGTCCTCCTACGAGCAGTACGTC.

V gene TRBV12-3 or TRBV12-4 combines with J gene TRBJ2-4; a possible D gene is TRBD1 (5 bases). This CDR3 region has 13 residues. V gave up 3 bases and J gave up 4 bases, with 7 bases separating them. Written as DNA, the CDR3 is TGTGCCAGCAGTTTCCGACAGAAAAACATTCAGTACTTC. Translated: CASSFRQKNIQYF.

The rearrangement joins TRBV5-1 to TRBJ1-4; D gene unclear. Trimming shortened V by 0 bases and J by 10 bases, and 16 bases separated the two germline ends. Germline V CDR1 and CDR2: SGHRS, YFSETQ. This CDR3 has 15 amino acids. This chain's CDR3 is CASSLGWAGPGKLFF. The CDR3 coding sequence is TGCGCCAGCAGCTTGGGATGGGCCGGCCCGGGAAAACTGTTTTTT.